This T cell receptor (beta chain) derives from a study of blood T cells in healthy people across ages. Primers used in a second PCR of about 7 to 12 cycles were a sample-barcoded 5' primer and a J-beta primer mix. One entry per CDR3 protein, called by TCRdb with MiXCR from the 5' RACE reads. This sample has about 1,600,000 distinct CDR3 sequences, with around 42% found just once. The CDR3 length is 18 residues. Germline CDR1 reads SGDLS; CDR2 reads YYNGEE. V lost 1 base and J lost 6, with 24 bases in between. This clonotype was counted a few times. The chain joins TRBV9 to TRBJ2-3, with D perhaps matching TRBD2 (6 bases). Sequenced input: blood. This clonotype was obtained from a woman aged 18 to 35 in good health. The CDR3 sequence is CASSVSNVERALKDTQYF. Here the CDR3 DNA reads TGTGCCAGCAGCGTATCGAATGTAGAGCGGGCCTTGAAGGATACGCAGTATTTT.